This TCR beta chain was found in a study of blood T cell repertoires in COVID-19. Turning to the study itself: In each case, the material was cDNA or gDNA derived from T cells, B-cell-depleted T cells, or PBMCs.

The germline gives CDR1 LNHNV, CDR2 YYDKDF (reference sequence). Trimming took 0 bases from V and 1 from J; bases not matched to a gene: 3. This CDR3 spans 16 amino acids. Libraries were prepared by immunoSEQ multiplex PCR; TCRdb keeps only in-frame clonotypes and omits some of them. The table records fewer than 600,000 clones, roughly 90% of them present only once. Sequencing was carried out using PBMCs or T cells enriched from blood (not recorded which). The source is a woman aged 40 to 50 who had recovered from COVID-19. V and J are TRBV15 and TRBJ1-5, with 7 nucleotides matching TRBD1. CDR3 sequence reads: CATSRDWGQSNQPQHF. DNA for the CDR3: TGTGCCACCAGCAGAGATTGGGGACAGAGCAATCAGCCCCAGCATTTT.